This T cell receptor (beta chain) was captured in a study of preoperative IRX-2 immunotherapy in early breast cancer. The data were produced by immunoSEQ multiplex PCR, yet TCRdb's version contains in-frame clones alone and is incomplete. The table includes about 2,800 clones, about 75% detected once. This sample's treatment: preoperative locoregional IRX-2 cytokine immunotherapy. The sample here was tumor tissue, taken before IRX-2 immunotherapy. The TCR comes from a human donor with breast cancer.

CDR3 loop: CASSLGLDRFSYGYTF. The CDR3, as DNA: TGCGCCAGCAGCTTGGGGTTAGACAGGTTTTCATATGGCTACACCTTC. The chain couples TRBV5-1 to TRBJ1-2; D is possibly TRBD1 (6 bases). This CDR3 has 16 amino acids. Trimming left V 0 bases short and J 5 bases short, with 17 bases between. Germline CDR1 SGHRS, CDR2 YFSETQ.